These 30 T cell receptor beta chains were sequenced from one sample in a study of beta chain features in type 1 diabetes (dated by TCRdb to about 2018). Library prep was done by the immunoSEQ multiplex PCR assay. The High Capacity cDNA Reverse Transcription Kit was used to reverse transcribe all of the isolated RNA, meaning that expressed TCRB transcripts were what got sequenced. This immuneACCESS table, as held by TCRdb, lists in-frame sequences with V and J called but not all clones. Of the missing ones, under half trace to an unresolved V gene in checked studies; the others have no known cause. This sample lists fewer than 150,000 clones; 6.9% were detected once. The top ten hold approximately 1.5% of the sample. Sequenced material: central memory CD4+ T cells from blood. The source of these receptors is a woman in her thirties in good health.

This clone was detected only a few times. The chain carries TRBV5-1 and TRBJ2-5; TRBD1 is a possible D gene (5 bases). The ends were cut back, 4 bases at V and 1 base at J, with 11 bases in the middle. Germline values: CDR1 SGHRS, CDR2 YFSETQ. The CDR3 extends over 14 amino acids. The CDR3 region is CASSRDSSQETQYF. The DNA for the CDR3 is TGCGCCAGCAGCCGCGACAGTAGCCAAGAGACCCAGTACTTC.

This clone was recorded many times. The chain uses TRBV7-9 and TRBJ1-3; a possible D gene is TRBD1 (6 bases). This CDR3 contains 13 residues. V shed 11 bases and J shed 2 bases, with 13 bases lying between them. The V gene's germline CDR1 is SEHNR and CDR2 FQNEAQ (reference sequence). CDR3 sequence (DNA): TGTGCCGTGGGGGCTCCCGCTGGAAACACCATATATTTT. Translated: CAVGAPAGNTIYF. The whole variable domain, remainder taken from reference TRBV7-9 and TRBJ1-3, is DTGVSQNPRHKITKRGQNVTFRCDPISEHNRLYWYRQTLGQGPEFLTYFQNEAQLEKSRLLSDRFSAERPKGSFSTLEIQRTEQGDSAMYLCAVGAPAGNTIYFGEGSWLTVV.

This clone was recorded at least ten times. The DNA for the CDR3 is TGCGCCAGCAGCTTGGAGGGGGGGCCTTACAATGAGCAGTTCTTC. This translates into CASSLEGGPYNEQFF. This chain joins TRBV5-1 and TRBJ2-1; possibly TRBD2 for D (7 bases). The CDR3 totals 15 residues. The V gene's germline CDR1 is SGHRS and CDR2 YFSETQ. V was trimmed by 0 bases and J by 4 bases, leaving 11 bases between them.

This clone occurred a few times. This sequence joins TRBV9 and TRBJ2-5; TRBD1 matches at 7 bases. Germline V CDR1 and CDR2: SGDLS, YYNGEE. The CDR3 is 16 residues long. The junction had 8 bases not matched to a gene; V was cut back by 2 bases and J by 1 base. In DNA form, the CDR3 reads TGTGCCAGCAGCGTCGGCGCCCGGGACAGCCAAGAGACCCAGTACTTC. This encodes CASSVGARDSQETQYF. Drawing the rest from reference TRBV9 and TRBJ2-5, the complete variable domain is DSGVTQTPKHLITATGQRVTLRCSPRSGDLSVYWYQQSLDQGLQFLIQYYNGEERAKGNILERFSAQQFPDLHSELNLSSLELGDSALYFCASSVGARDSQETQYFGPGTRLLVL.

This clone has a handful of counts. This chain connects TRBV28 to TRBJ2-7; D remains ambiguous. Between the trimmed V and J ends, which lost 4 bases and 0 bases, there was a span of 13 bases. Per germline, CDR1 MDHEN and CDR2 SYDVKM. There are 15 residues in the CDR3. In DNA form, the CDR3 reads TGTGCCAGCAGTTCATTCACGCGCTCCTCCTACGAGCAGTACTTC. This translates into CASSSFTRSSYEQYF.

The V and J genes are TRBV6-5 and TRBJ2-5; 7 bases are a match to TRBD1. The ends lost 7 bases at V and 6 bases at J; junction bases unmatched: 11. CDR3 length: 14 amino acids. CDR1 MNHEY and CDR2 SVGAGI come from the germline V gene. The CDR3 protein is CASTPSQGRQTQYF. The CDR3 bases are TGTGCCAGCACCCCCTCACAGGGGCGGCAGACCCAGTACTTC.

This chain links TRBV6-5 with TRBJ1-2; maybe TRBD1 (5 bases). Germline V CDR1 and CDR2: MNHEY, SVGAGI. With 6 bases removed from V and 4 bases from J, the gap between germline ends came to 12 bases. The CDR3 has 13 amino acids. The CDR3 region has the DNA TGTGCCAGCAGCGATCGGAGGGGCTATGGCTACACCTTC. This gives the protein CASSDRRGYGYTF.

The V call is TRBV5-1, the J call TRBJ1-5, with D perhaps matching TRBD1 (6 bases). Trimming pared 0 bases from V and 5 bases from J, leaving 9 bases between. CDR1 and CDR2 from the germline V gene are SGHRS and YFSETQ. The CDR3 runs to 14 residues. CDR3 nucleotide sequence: TGCGCCAGCAGCTTGGGACAGGAGGATCAGCCCCAGCATTTT. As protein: CASSLGQEDQPQHF.

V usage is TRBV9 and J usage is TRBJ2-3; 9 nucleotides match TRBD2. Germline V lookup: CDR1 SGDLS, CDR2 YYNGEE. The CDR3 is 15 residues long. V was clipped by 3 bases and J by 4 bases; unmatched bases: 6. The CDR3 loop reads CASSEGLALADTQYF. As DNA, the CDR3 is TGTGCCAGCAGCGAAGGACTAGCGTTGGCAGATACGCAGTATTTT.

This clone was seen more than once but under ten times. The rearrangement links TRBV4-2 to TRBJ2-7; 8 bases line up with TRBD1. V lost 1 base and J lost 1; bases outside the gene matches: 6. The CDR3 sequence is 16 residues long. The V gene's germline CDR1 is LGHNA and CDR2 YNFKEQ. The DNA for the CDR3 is TGTGCCAGCAGCCAAGCCGGGACAGGAAATTCCTACGAGCAGTACTTC. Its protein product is CASSQAGTGNSYEQYF.

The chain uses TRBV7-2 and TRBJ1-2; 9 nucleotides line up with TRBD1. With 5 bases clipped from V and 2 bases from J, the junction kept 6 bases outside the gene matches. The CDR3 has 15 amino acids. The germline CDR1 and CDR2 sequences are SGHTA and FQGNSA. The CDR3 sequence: CASSAGTGLNYGYTF. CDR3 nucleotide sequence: TGTGCCAGCAGCGCCGGGACAGGGTTGAACTATGGCTACACCTTC.

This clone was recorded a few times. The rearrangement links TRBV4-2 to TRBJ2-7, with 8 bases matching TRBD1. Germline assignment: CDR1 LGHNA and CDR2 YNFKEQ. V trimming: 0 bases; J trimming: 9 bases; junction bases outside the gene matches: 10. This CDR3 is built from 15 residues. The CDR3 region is CASSQEGTGTLGQYF. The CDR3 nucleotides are TGTGCCAGCAGCCAAGAAGGGACAGGTACCCTTGGGCAGTACTTC.

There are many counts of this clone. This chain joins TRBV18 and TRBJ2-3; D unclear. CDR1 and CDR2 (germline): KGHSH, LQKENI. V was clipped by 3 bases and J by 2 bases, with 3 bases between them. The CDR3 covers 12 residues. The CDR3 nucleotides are TGTGCCAGCTCACCCTACACAGATACGCAGTATTTT. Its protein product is CASSPYTDTQYF.

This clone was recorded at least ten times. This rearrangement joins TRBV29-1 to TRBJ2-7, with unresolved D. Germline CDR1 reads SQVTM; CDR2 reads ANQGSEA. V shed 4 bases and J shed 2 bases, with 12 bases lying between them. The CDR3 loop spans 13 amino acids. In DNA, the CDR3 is TGCAGCGTTGGCAAGACATCTACCTACGAGCAGTACTTC. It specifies CSVGKTSTYEQYF.

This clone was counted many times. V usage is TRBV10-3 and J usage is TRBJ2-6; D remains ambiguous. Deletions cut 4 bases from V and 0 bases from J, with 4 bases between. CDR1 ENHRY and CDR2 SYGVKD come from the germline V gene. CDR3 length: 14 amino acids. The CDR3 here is CAISGSSGANVLTF. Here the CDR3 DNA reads TGTGCCATCAGTGGTAGCTCTGGGGCCAACGTCCTGACTTTC.

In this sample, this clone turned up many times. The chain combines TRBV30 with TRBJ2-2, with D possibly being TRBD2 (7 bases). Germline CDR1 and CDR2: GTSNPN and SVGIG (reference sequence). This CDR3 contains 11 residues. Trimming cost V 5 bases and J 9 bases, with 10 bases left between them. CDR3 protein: CAWAGARELFF. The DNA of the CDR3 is TGTGCCTGGGCGGGGGCAAGGGAGCTGTTTTTT.

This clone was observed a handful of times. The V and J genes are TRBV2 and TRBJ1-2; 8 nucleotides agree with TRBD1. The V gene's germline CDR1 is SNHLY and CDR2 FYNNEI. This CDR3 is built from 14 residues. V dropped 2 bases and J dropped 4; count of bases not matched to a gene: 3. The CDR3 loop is CASSEQGAAYGYTF. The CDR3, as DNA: TGTGCCAGCAGTGAACAGGGGGCCGCCTATGGCTACACCTTC.

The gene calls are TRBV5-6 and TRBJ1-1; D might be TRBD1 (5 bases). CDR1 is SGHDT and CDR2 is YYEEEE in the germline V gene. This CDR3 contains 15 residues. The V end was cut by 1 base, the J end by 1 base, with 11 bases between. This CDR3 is CASSLFQGANTEAFF. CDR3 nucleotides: TGTGCCAGCAGCTTGTTTCAGGGTGCGAACACTGAAGCTTTCTTT.

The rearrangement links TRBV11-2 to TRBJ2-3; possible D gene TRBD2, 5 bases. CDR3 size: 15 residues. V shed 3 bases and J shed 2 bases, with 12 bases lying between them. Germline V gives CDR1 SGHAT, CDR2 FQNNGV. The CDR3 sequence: CASSFSSDYTDTQYF. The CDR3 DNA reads TGTGCCAGCAGCTTCAGTAGCGATTACACAGATACGCAGTATTTT.

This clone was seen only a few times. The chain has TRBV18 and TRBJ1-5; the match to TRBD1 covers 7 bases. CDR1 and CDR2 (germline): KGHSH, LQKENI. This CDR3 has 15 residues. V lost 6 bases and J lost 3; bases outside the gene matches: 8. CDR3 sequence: CASSGQGVNNQPQHF. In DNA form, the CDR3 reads TGTGCCAGCTCCGGTCAGGGGGTTAACAATCAGCCCCAGCATTTT.

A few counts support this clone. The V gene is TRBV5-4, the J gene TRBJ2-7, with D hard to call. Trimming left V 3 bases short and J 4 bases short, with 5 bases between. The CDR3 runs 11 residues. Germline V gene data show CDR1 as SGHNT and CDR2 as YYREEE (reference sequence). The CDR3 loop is CASSSQYEQYF. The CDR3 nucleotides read TGTGCCAGCAGCTCCCAGTACGAGCAGTACTTC.

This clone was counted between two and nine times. The CDR3 region is CASSPPRQVTYQETQYF. The CDR3 DNA reads TGCGCCAGCAGTCCCCCTAGACAGGTCACGTACCAAGAGACCCAGTACTTC. The rearrangement joins TRBV23-1 to TRBJ2-5; the D gene is possibly TRBD1 (6 bases). TRBV23-1 belongs to the ORF category, with a function that is uncertain. The V end lost 4 bases, the J end lost 0 bases, and 18 bases lay between the germline ends. The CDR3 loop spans 17 amino acids.

The CDR3 DNA follows: TGTGCCAGCTCACCGCGGACTAGCGGGAGTGGAGAGACCCAGTACTTC. This sequence encodes CASSPRTSGSGETQYF. V usage is TRBV18 and J usage is TRBJ2-5; 13 nucleotides line up with TRBD2. The V segment lost 3 bases and the J segment 4 bases; nucleotides outside the gene matches: 5. The CDR3 runs 16 residues. Germline CDR1 is KGHSH and CDR2 is LQKENI.

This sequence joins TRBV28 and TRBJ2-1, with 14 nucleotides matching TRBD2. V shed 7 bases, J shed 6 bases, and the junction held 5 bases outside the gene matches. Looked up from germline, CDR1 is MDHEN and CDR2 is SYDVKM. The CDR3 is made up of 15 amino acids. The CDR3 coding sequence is TGTGCCAGCATGACTGGGACTAGCGGGAGCAATGAGCAGTTCTTC. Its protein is CASMTGTSGSNEQFF.

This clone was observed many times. The CDR3 loop reads CAISTDLGGETQYF. The DNA for the CDR3 is TGTGCCATCAGTACCGATCTAGGTGGAGAGACCCAGTACTTC. The chain has TRBV10-3 and TRBJ2-5, with D unclear. The CDR3 covers 14 residues. V was trimmed by 5 bases and J by 4 bases, leaving 14 bases between them. Germline V lookup: CDR1 ENHRY, CDR2 SYGVKD.

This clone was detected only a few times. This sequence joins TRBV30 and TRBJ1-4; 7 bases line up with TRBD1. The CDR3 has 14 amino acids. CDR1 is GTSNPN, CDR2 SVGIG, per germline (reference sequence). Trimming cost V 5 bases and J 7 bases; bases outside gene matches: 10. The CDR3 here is CAWGKQGRFEKLFF. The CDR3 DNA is TGTGCCTGGGGGAAACAGGGGAGATTTGAAAAACTGTTTTTT.

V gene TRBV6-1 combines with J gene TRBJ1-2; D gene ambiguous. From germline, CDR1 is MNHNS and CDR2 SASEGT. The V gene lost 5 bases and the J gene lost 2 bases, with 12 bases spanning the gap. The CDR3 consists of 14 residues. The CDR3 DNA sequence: TGTGCCAGCAGTTCGCCGGGTCTGAACTATGGCTACACCTTC. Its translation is CASSSPGLNYGYTF.

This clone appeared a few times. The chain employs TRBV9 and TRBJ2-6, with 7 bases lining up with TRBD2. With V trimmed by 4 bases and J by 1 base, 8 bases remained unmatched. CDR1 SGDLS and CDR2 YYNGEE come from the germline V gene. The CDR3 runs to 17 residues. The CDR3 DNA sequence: TGTGCCAGCAGCTTAAGGGACGGGAGGTCTGGGGCCAACGTCCTGACTTTC. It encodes CASSLRDGRSGANVLTF.

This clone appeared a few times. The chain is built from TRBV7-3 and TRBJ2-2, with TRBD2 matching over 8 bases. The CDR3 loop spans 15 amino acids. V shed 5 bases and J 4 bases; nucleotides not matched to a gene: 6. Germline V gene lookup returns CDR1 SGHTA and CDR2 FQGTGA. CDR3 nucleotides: TGTGCCAGCAGCCCGGGGGGGCCGGCCACCGGGGAGCTGTTTTTT. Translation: CASSPGGPATGELFF.

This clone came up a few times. CDR3 protein: CASSRDAGEETQYF. The CDR3 DNA is TGCGCCAGCAGCCGGGACGCGGGGGAAGAGACCCAGTACTTC. The chain couples TRBV5-1 to TRBJ2-5, with 7 bases matching TRBD2. There are 14 residues in the CDR3. The V gene's germline CDR1 is SGHRS and CDR2 YFSETQ. The ends lost 4 bases at V and 3 bases at J; junction bases unmatched: 6.